The clone carrying this TCR beta chain was observed a few times. No antigen is known for it. The sample comes from a study of T-cell memory formation after mild COVID-19. MiXCR, run by TCRdb on the 5' RACE reads, gives a single entry per CDR3 protein. Of 300,000 to 350,000 distinct CDR3 sequences listed, approximately 14% are singletons. Whole-study findings and limits: Prior to infection, memory already included some responding clones, suggesting cross-reactive memory joined.

Material for sequencing was PBMCs or a T cell subset sorted from them (not recorded which). The receptor was isolated from a man aged 18 to 29 who had mild COVID-19 (a few samples of this study predate the infection). Cell type and time point are not known.

The CDR3 DNA is TGTGCCAGCAGCCAAGCAGGGTCAGGGAAAGCTTTCTTT. Amino acids: CASSQAGSGKAFF. The V gene is TRBV14, the J gene TRBJ1-1; D is possibly TRBD1 (5 bases). V shed 1 base and J shed 9 bases, with 12 bases lying between them. The germline gives CDR1 SGHDN, CDR2 FVKESK. This CDR3 contains 13 residues.